A single sample gave rise to the 31 T cell receptor beta chains below, sequenced in a study of shared clonotypes between healthy human individuals. Sequencing was performed with immunoSEQ multiplex PCR; in TCRdb, only in-frame clones are kept and a portion is missing. The repertoire has roughly 680,000 clones, over 55% of them found once; the top ten carry less than 2%. The sample was memory CD4+ T cells sorted from blood. The subset denotes: CD45RA-negative fraction. These receptors originate from a young woman in good health.

This clone was seen a handful of times. V gene TRBV5-1 combines with J gene TRBJ2-1, with 13 bases fitting TRBD2. Trimming at V came to 6 bases and at J to 9 bases, leaving 3 bases not matched to a gene. The CDR3 runs to 13 residues. Germline assignment: CDR1 SGHRS and CDR2 YFSETQ. The chain's CDR3 is CASTGTSGTEQFF. The DNA of the CDR3 is TGCGCCAGCACCGGGACTAGCGGGACTGAGCAGTTCTTC.

This clone has just a few counts. The rearrangement joins TRBV14 to TRBJ2-7; TRBD1 agrees at 7 bases. Germline CDR1 reads SGHDN; CDR2 reads FVKESK. The CDR3 contains 15 residues. V trimming: 0 bases; J trimming: 3 bases; junction bases outside the gene matches: 5. CDR3 DNA: TGTGCCAGCAGCCAAGATCGTCGACAGGGCTACGAGCAGTACTTC. As protein: CASSQDRRQGYEQYF.

The chain couples TRBV29-1 to TRBJ2-2; 7 bases agree with TRBD2. Trimming cost V 5 bases and J 3 bases; bases outside gene matches: 3. CDR1 and CDR2 (germline): SQVTM, ANQGSEA. CDR3 length: 13 residues. This chain's CDR3 is CSVFREDTGELFF. CDR3 nucleotides: TGCAGCGTTTTTCGGGAGGACACCGGGGAGCTGTTTTTT.

CDR3 coding DNA: TGCGCCAGTACGGCGGGCCGCCGGGGCGGGGAGCTGTTTTTT. Its protein product is CASTAGRRGGELFF. The V gene is TRBV5-1, the J gene TRBJ2-2; D is possibly TRBD2 (5 bases). The germline CDR1 and CDR2 sequences are SGHRS and YFSETQ. V was clipped by 8 bases and J by 7 bases, with 18 bases between them. This CDR3 region has 14 residues.

The J gene is TRBJ2-1, the V gene TRBV7-2; maybe TRBD1 (6 bases). With 7 bases removed from V and 8 bases from J, the gap between germline ends came to 15 bases. The CDR3 covers 13 residues. CDR1 and CDR2 (germline): SGHTA, FQGNSA. CDR3 in amino acids: CASNPVGADEQFF. In DNA form, the CDR3 reads TGTGCCAGCAACCCCGTGGGGGCTGATGAGCAGTTCTTC.

The chain is built from TRBV29-1 and TRBJ1-2; no clear D gene. With 6 bases removed from V and 6 bases from J, the gap between germline ends came to 17 bases. Germline CDR1 and CDR2: SQVTM and ANQGSEA. This CDR3 has 13 residues. CDR3 DNA sequence: TGCAGCGTCGATACCATAAGGCTAAATGGCTACACCTTC. Translating it yields CSVDTIRLNGYTF.

The chain is built from TRBV5-1 and TRBJ1-1; 8 positions match TRBD1. The ends lost 4 bases at V and 4 bases at J; junction bases unmatched: 6. Germline assignment: CDR1 SGHRS and CDR2 YFSETQ. CDR3 size: 14 residues. CDR3 sequence: CASSPTDRGTEAFF. Written as DNA, the CDR3 is TGCGCCAGCAGCCCAACCGACAGGGGCACTGAAGCTTTCTTT.

This clone was seen a few times. This chain connects TRBV5-5 to TRBJ2-7, with 7 bases aligning to TRBD1. The CDR3 sequence is 12 residues long. Germline V gene sequence: CDR1 SGHKS, CDR2 YYEKEE (reference sequence). V lost 7 bases to trimming and J lost 3 bases; unmatched junction nucleotides: 4. The chain's CDR3 is CASSTGNYEQYF. In DNA, the CDR3 is TGTGCCAGCTCGACAGGGAACTACGAGCAGTACTTC.

The genes are TRBV10-1 and TRBJ2-5; D might be TRBD1 (5 bases). Germline V gene sequence: CDR1 WNHNN, CDR2 SYGVQD (reference sequence). V lost 3 bases and J 5 bases, leaving 16 bases between the germline ends. The CDR3 totals 15 residues. CDR3 DNA sequence: TGCGCCAGCAGTGATCGTAGGGGTGCAGGGGAGACCCAGTACTTC. Its protein product is CASSDRRGAGETQYF.

V usage is TRBV6-5 and J usage is TRBJ2-7; TRBD1 matches 8 bases. This CDR3 spans 12 amino acids. Germline V gene lookup returns CDR1 MNHEY and CDR2 SVGAGI. V was clipped by 5 bases and J by 6 bases; unmatched bases: 3. The CDR3 is CASSRTGFEQYF. The CDR3 bases are TGTGCCAGCAGTCGGACAGGGTTCGAGCAGTACTTC.

This clone was counted many times. Other DNA sequences from this sample encode an identical CDR3 as well. The V gene is TRBV5-1, the J gene TRBJ2-1; 10 nucleotides match TRBD2. The germline V gene encodes CDR1 SGHRS and CDR2 YFSETQ. This CDR3 comprises 15 residues. Trimming at V came to 5 bases and at J to 3 bases, leaving 5 bases not matched to a gene. CDR3 coding DNA: TGCGCCAGCAGTCTAGCTAGCGGGAGCTACAATGAGCAGTTCTTC. Its protein product is CASSLASGSYNEQFF.

There are a few counts of this clone. This chain connects TRBV28 to TRBJ1-4; no clear D gene. This CDR3 is built from 13 residues. Looked up from germline, CDR1 is MDHEN and CDR2 is SYDVKM. Trimming removed 8 bases at V and 7 bases at J, with 14 bases between. Written as DNA, the CDR3 is TGTGCCAGCGCCCTCATAGATAGTGAAAAACTGTTTTTT. Protein sequence: CASALIDSEKLFF.

This clone was seen more than once but under ten times. The rearrangement joins TRBV18 to TRBJ2-5, with 8 bases identical to TRBD2. This CDR3 comprises 14 residues. J was trimmed by 3 bases and V by 6 bases; bases with no gene match: 6. Germline V lookup: CDR1 KGHSH, CDR2 LQKENI. CDR3 coding DNA: TGTGCCAGCTCGGTCGGGAGGGCGGAAGAGACCCAGTACTTC. It yields the protein CASSVGRAEETQYF.

The chain joins TRBV6-1 to TRBJ2-7; D perhaps matches TRBD2 (5 bases). Trimming shortened V by 8 bases and J by 8 bases, and 10 bases separated the two germline ends. The CDR3 has 10 residues. The V gene's germline CDR1 is MNHNS and CDR2 SASEGT. For the CDR3, the DNA is TGTGCCAGCGGAGGAGTTAAGCAGTACTTC. This gives the protein CASGGVKQYF.

The rearrangement links TRBV27 to TRBJ1-5; TRBD1 matches 8 bases. The CDR3 length is 15 residues. Germline V gene sequence: CDR1 MNHEY, CDR2 SMNVEV (reference sequence). V lost 5 bases, J lost 5 bases, and 8 bases stayed unmatched. The CDR3 loop is CASSAGQGHYQPQHF. CDR3 nucleotide sequence: TGTGCCAGCAGTGCCGGACAGGGCCATTATCAGCCCCAGCATTTT.

This chain connects TRBV6-5 to TRBJ2-7; 9 bases agree with TRBD2. V lost 2 bases, J lost 6 bases, and 5 bases stayed unmatched. The CDR3 extends over 14 amino acids. Germline V lookup: CDR1 MNHEY, CDR2 SVGAGI. The chain's CDR3 is CASSYSGRKGEQYF. In DNA form, the CDR3 reads TGTGCCAGCAGTTACAGCGGGAGGAAGGGCGAGCAGTACTTC.

This clone was found a few times. The chain recombines TRBV10-3 with TRBJ1-4; 7 bases agree with TRBD1. Germline loops: CDR1 ENHRY, CDR2 SYGVKD. This CDR3 has 14 residues. J lost 0 bases, V lost 6 bases, and 1 base had no gene match. The CDR3 DNA is TGTGCCATCAGCGGGACAGCAACTAATGAAAAACTGTTTTTT. Translated, it gives CAISGTATNEKLFF.

The chain joins TRBV28 to TRBJ1-2; 11 bases map to TRBD1. The CDR3 has 13 amino acids. The germline gives CDR1 MDHEN, CDR2 SYDVKM. The ends lost 8 bases at V and 13 bases at J; junction bases unmatched: 12. The chain's CDR3 is CASLPGQGVGGTF. CDR3 DNA: TGTGCCAGCCTCCCGGGACAGGGGGTCGGAGGCACCTTC.

The gene calls are TRBV6-5 and TRBJ2-3; TRBD2 is a possible D gene (5 bases). Trimming removed 0 bases at V and 1 base at J, with 11 bases between. This CDR3 has 16 amino acids. Germline V gene sequence: CDR1 MNHEY, CDR2 SVGAGI. The CDR3 sequence is CASSYSYMRGTDTQYF. As DNA, the CDR3 is TGTGCCAGCAGTTACTCGTACATGAGGGGCACAGATACGCAGTATTTT.

The CDR3 DNA sequence: TGTGCCAGTAGTACAACAGGGCCCCGTCAGCCCCAGCATTTT. It translates to CASSTTGPRQPQHF. The chain uses TRBV19 and TRBJ1-5; D possibly corresponds to TRBD1 (6 bases). The CDR3 spans 14 residues. Between the trimmed V and J ends, which lost 4 bases and 6 bases, there was a span of 13 bases. Per the germline V gene, CDR1 is LNHDA and CDR2 is SQIVND (reference sequence). The full variable domain, completed using reference TRBV19 and TRBJ1-5, is DGGITQSPKYLFRKEGQNVTLSCEQNLNHDAMYWYRQDPGQGLRLIYYSQIVNDFQKGDIAEGYSVSREKKESFPLTVTSAQKNPTAFYLCASSTTGPRQPQHFGDGTRLSIL.

The chain uses TRBV29-1 and TRBJ1-1; the D is unclear. The CDR3 has 15 amino acids. CDR1 SQVTM and CDR2 ANQGSEA come from the germline V gene. V was clipped by 6 bases and J by 4 bases, with 21 bases between them. For the CDR3, the DNA is TGCAGCGTCTTCAAGGGAGGTAGGGCGGGCACTGAAGCTTTCTTT. Translated: CSVFKGGRAGTEAFF.

The CDR3 is CASSRASGELFF. In nucleotides, the CDR3 is TGTGCCAGCAGCAGGGCCTCGGGGGAGCTGTTTTTT. The gene calls are TRBV5-5 and TRBJ2-2; D remains ambiguous. V was shortened by 4 bases and J by 8 bases, with 9 bases between the two germline ends. The length of the CDR3 is 12 residues. The germline V gene has CDR1 SGHKS and CDR2 YYEKEE (reference sequence).

The table lists this clone with a few counts. The CDR3 loop reads CASKRHGPYEQYF. CDR3 in DNA: TGTGCCAGCAAAAGGCACGGCCCCTACGAGCAGTACTTC. The rearrangement joins TRBV28 to TRBJ2-7; D uncertain. The CDR3 loop spans 13 amino acids. CDR1 and CDR2 from the germline V gene are MDHEN and SYDVKM. V gave up 7 bases and J gave up 2 bases, with 12 bases separating them.

This clone was seen a single time. This chain joins TRBV5-4 and TRBJ2-1; D not certain. Germline lookup yields CDR1 SGHNT and CDR2 YYREEE (reference sequence). There are 11 residues in the CDR3. The germline V and J ends were trimmed by 4 bases and 8 bases, with 7 bases remaining between them. The CDR3 loop is CASSTNHEQFF. The CDR3 bases are TGTGCCAGCAGCACGAACCATGAGCAGTTCTTC.

The table lists this clone with a few counts. The genes are TRBV6-4 and TRBJ2-2; no reliable D call. V was pared by 0 bases and J by 4 bases, with 3 bases between. Germline V gene lookup returns CDR1 MRHNA and CDR2 SNTAGT. The CDR3 has 13 residues. The CDR3 loop reads CASSDSGTGELFF. The DNA for the CDR3 is TGTGCCAGCAGTGACTCGGGCACCGGGGAGCTGTTTTTT.

The chain has TRBV15 and TRBJ2-2; D may be TRBD2 (6 bases). The V and J ends lost 0 bases and 7 bases respectively, with 6 bases between them. The CDR3 has 13 amino acids. CDR1 LNHNV and CDR2 YYDKDF come from the germline V gene (reference sequence). The CDR3 here is CATSRDGGGELFF. The CDR3 nucleotides are TGTGCCACCAGCAGAGACGGGGGCGGGGAGCTGTTTTTT.

This clone has a handful of counts. V is TRBV28 and J is TRBJ1-3, with D possibly matching TRBD1 (6 bases). This CDR3 contains 15 residues. V lost 7 bases, J lost 3 bases, and 16 bases lay in between. Looked up from germline, CDR1 is MDHEN and CDR2 is SYDVKM. CDR3 sequence reads: CASKGWDNYGNTIYF. The CDR3 DNA reads TGTGCCAGCAAGGGATGGGACAACTATGGAAACACCATATATTTT.

The rearrangement links TRBV7-2 to TRBJ2-7, with TRBD1 matching over 8 bases. CDR1 is SGHTA and CDR2 is FQGNSA in the germline V gene. V shed 0 bases and J 6 bases; nucleotides not matched to a gene: 10. The CDR3 loop spans 16 amino acids. This CDR3 reads CASSLALWTGKSEQYF. CDR3 nucleotides: TGTGCCAGCAGCTTAGCGCTATGGACAGGGAAAAGCGAGCAGTACTTC.

This clone has only one observation. The rearrangement uses TRBV6-1 and TRBJ1-4; D is undetermined. V shed 1 base and J shed 8 bases, with 14 bases lying between them. The germline gives CDR1 MNHNS, CDR2 SASEGT. The CDR3 contains 15 residues. Here the CDR3 DNA reads TGTGCCAGCAGTGAAGGGTGGAGGGAGGCGGAAAAACTGTTTTTT. Encoded protein: CASSEGWREAEKLFF.

The genes are TRBV28 and TRBJ1-2, with D unresolved. The CDR3 runs to 13 residues. Germline-derived CDR1 and CDR2 are MDHEN and SYDVKM. V was clipped by 2 bases and J by 3 bases, with 7 bases between them. The CDR3: CASSLKVDYGYTF. In DNA form, the CDR3 reads TGTGCCAGCAGTTTAAAGGTTGACTATGGCTACACCTTC.

The gene calls are TRBV7-9 and TRBJ2-1; 10 positions match TRBD2. CDR3 length: 17 residues. V trimming: 5 bases; J trimming: 1 base; junction bases outside the gene matches: 8. Germline loops: CDR1 SEHNR, CDR2 FQNEAQ (reference sequence). CDR3 loop: CASSPRASGSSYNEQFF. CDR3 in DNA: TGTGCCAGCAGCCCAAGGGCTAGCGGGAGTTCCTACAATGAGCAGTTCTTC.